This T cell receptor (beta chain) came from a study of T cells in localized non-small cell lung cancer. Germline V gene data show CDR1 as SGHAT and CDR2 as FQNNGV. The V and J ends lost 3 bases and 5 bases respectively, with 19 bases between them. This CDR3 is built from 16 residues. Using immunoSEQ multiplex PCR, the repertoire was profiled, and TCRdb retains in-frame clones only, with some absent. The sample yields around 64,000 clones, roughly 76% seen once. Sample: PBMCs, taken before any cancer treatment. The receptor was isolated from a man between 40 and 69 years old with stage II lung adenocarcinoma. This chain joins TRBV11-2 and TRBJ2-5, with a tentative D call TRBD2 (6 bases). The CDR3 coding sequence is TGTGCCAGCAGCTTGGACTTTAGCGGAGGGACGGAGACCCAGTACTTC. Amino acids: CASSLDFSGGTETQYF.